The 18 T cell receptor beta chains given below trace back to one sample, sequenced in a study of T cell responses to AZD1222 COVID-19 vaccine. Produced via immunoSEQ multiplex PCR; TCRdb's table is partial and in-frame only. Among about 85,000 clones listed, approximately 87% were seen once. The specimen comprised peripheral blood, sampled on day 0 of AZD1222 vaccination. The receptors originated from an adult in good health.

The rearrangement links TRBV13 to TRBJ2-5; D not certain. The V and J ends lost 5 bases and 1 base respectively, with 8 bases between them. CDR3 size: 13 residues. Germline assignment: CDR1 PRHDT and CDR2 FYEKMQ (reference sequence). CDR3 in DNA: TGTGCCAGCAGCCCCACGCCCCAAGAGACCCAGTACTTC. Encoded protein: CASSPTPQETQYF.

This clone was recorded only once. The V call is TRBV19, the J call TRBJ1-5; the match to TRBD1 covers 12 bases. V dropped 7 bases and J dropped 0; count of bases not matched to a gene: 7. Germline assignment: CDR1 LNHDA and CDR2 SQIVND (reference sequence). This CDR3 is built from 17 residues. The CDR3 loop is CASTTGQGANSNQPQHF. The DNA for the CDR3 is TGTGCCAGTACCACGGGACAGGGGGCGAATAGCAATCAGCCCCAGCATTTT.

V is TRBV18 and J is TRBJ2-3; 10 positions agree with TRBD2. Germline V gives CDR1 KGHSH, CDR2 LQKENI. This CDR3 comprises 16 residues. V lost 6 bases to trimming and J lost 0 bases; unmatched junction nucleotides: 6. CDR3 DNA: TGTGCCAGCTCGCCTCCGGGACTAGCGAGCACAGATACGCAGTATTTT. Protein product: CASSPPGLASTDTQYF.

J is TRBJ1-2 and V is TRBV5-4; the D gene is possibly TRBD1 (5 bases). V lost 3 bases and J 6 bases, leaving 15 bases between the germline ends. The CDR3 sequence is 14 residues long. Germline lookup yields CDR1 SGHNT and CDR2 YYREEE (reference sequence). The CDR3 region has the DNA TGTGCCAGCAGCTCTGGGGCAGAAGTCGATGGCTACACCTTC. Its translation is CASSSGAEVDGYTF. Combining the CDR3 with reference TRBV5-4 and TRBJ1-2 gives the whole variable domain ETGVTQSPTHLIKTRGQQVTLRCSSQSGHNTVSWYQQALGQGPQFIFQYYREEENGRGNFPPRFSGLQFPNYSSELNVNALELDDSALYLCASSSGAEVDGYTFGSGTRLTVV.

The V and J genes are TRBV6-5 and TRBJ2-5; maybe TRBD1 (5 bases). The CDR3 totals 15 residues. V gave up 5 bases and J gave up 3 bases, with 16 bases separating them. Germline CDR1 MNHEY, CDR2 SVGAGI. CDR3 residues: CASSPDMGPKETQYF. The CDR3 region has the DNA TGTGCCAGCAGTCCCGATATGGGGCCAAAAGAGACCCAGTACTTC.

This clone was counted a single time. The V call is TRBV5-1, the J call TRBJ1-6, with a tentative D call TRBD1 (5 bases). The CDR3 runs 15 residues. Germline V gene data show CDR1 as SGHRS and CDR2 as YFSETQ. With 0 bases removed from V and 6 bases from J, the gap between germline ends came to 10 bases. The CDR3 nucleotides are TGCGCCAGCAGCTTGGCCTCGGGGCCTAATTCACCCCTCCACTTT. Translating it yields CASSLASGPNSPLHF. The complete variable domain, with remaining parts taken from reference TRBV5-1 and TRBJ1-6, reads KAGVTQTPRYLIKTRGQQVTLSCSPISGHRSVSWYQQTPGQGLQFLFEYFSETQRNKGNFPGRFSGRQFSNSRSEMNVSTLELGDSALYLCASSLASGPNSPLHFGNGTRLTVT.

This chain joins TRBV5-1 and TRBJ2-7, with TRBD1 matching over 8 bases. This CDR3 is built from 14 residues. Germline assignment: CDR1 SGHRS and CDR2 YFSETQ. The V gene end was trimmed by 4 bases and the J gene end by 4 bases; junction bases not matched to a gene: 7. CDR3 DNA sequence: TGCGCCAGCAGCCCAGGGGACAGGACGTACGAGCAGTACTTC. It is translated as CASSPGDRTYEQYF.

V usage is TRBV29-1 and J usage is TRBJ2-5; 7 bases line up with TRBD2. Germline V gene data show CDR1 as SQVTM and CDR2 as ANQGSEA. V dropped 5 bases and J dropped 6; count of bases not matched to a gene: 9. CDR3 size: 13 residues. The CDR3 sequence: CSVTLAAAKTQYF. In nucleotides, the CDR3 is TGCAGCGTTACTCTAGCGGCCGCTAAGACCCAGTACTTC.

This clone occurred once. This chain uses TRBV19 with TRBJ2-7; 7 bases are a match to TRBD2. V lost 4 bases to trimming and J lost 4 bases; unmatched junction nucleotides: 7. The CDR3 length is 14 residues. Germline-derived CDR1 and CDR2 are LNHDA and SQIVND (reference sequence). The CDR3 DNA sequence: TGTGCCAGTAGTAGGCGGGGGAAAGAGTACGAGCAGTACTTC. This gives the protein CASSRRGKEYEQYF.

This clone was seen once. This sample includes further DNA sequences coding for the same CDR3. V is TRBV4-1 and J is TRBJ2-2; 13 nucleotides align to TRBD2. Germline values: CDR1 MGHRA, CDR2 YSYEKL. Germline trimming cut 1 base from V and 5 bases from J; bases unmatched to any gene: 1. This CDR3 region has 16 residues. CDR3 DNA sequence: TGCGCCAGCAGCCAAGGACTAGCGGGAGGTACCGGGGAGCTGTTTTTT. It translates to CASSQGLAGGTGELFF.

The rearrangement uses TRBV28 and TRBJ1-5, with D hard to call. The CDR3 has 16 amino acids. The germline V gene encodes CDR1 MDHEN and CDR2 SYDVKM. V shed 4 bases and J shed 4 bases, with 17 bases lying between them. CDR3 sequence: CASSSLGGSNNQPQHF. The DNA of the CDR3 is TGTGCCAGCAGTTCGCTAGGTGGTAGTAATAATCAGCCCCAGCATTTT.

V and J are TRBV19 and TRBJ1-5, with D perhaps matching TRBD1 (5 bases). CDR1 is LNHDA, CDR2 SQIVND, per germline (reference sequence). Trimming stripped 3 bases from V and 4 bases from J, with 10 bases between. The CDR3 is made up of 14 amino acids. The CDR3 coding sequence is TGTGCCAGTAGTATCCCAGGGCGTAATCAGCCCCAGCATTTT. Amino acid sequence: CASSIPGRNQPQHF.

The rearrangement uses TRBV5-1 and TRBJ1-2; unclear D gene. V was pared by 1 base and J by 0 bases, with 10 bases between. The CDR3 covers 15 residues. Germline CDR1 is SGHRS and CDR2 is YFSETQ. The CDR3 DNA reads as TGCGCCAGCAGCTTGAGGGCAGATCCTAACTATGGCTACACCTTC. Its protein product is CASSLRADPNYGYTF.

The gene calls are TRBV6-5 and TRBJ2-7; D uncertain. Germline V lookup: CDR1 MNHEY, CDR2 SVGAGI. CDR3 length equals 13 residues. Trimming removed 5 bases from V and 7 bases from J, with 15 bases in between. The CDR3 protein is CASSPAKGWEQYF. The CDR3 nucleotides read TGTGCCAGCAGTCCAGCCAAGGGATGGGAGCAGTACTTC.

This chain links TRBV7-2 with TRBJ2-5, with D maybe TRBD1 (5 bases). Germline-derived CDR1 and CDR2 are SGHTA and FQGNSA. Trimming cost V 1 base and J 2 bases, with 14 bases left between them. This CDR3 spans 16 amino acids. The CDR3 DNA reads as TGTGCCAGCAGCTTAGTGCCTCGACAGTATCAAGAGACCCAGTACTTC. Translated: CASSLVPRQYQETQYF. The whole variable domain, remainder taken from reference TRBV7-2 and TRBJ2-5, is GAGVSQSPSNKVTEKGKDVELRCDPISGHTALYWYRQSLGQGLEFLIYFQGNSAPDKSGLPSDRFSAERTGGSVSTLTIQRTQQEDSAVYLCASSLVPRQYQETQYFGPGTRLLVL.

The chain employs TRBV3-1 (or the pseudogene TRBV3-2) and TRBJ2-2; D uncertain. Germline lookup yields CDR1 LGHDT and CDR2 YNNKEL (reference sequence). Trimming took 3 bases from V and 6 from J, leaving 14 bases between them. The CDR3 extends over 15 amino acids. CDR3 amino acids: CASSQVTRVAGELFF. The CDR3 region has the DNA TGTGCCAGCAGCCAGGTAACGAGAGTGGCCGGGGAGCTGTTTTTT.

The V gene is TRBV4-2, the J gene TRBJ2-3; 8 bases align to TRBD2. Trimming took 6 bases from V and 1 from J; bases not matched to a gene: 9. Germline values: CDR1 LGHNA, CDR2 YNFKEQ. The CDR3 spans 16 residues. The DNA for the CDR3 is TGTGCCAGCAGACCCGGGGGAGCGGGGGGCACAGATACGCAGTATTTT. It is translated as CASRPGGAGGTDTQYF.

The V and J genes are TRBV28 and TRBJ2-1, with D possibly being TRBD1 or TRBD2 (7 bases each). Germline CDR1 is MDHEN and CDR2 is SYDVKM. The V and J ends lost 4 bases and 0 bases respectively, with 22 bases between them. The CDR3 has 19 amino acids. CDR3 bases: TGTGCCAGCAGTTCCAACCCCGGCAGCGGGGACAGCTCCTACAATGAGCAGTTCTTC. It encodes CASSSNPGSGDSSYNEQFF.